What follows is one TCR beta chain and its context. Its antigen is unidentified. Documented time point: cycle 4 day 1 (C4D1), after six to seven weeks of nivolumab. Every one of the patients relapsed after autologous stem cell transplantation (brentuximab vedotin exposure was variable). The data are from a study of PD-1 blockade in classical Hodgkin lymphoma. Repertoires were generated with immunoSEQ multiplex PCR, while TCRdb's copy carries only in-frame clones and drops some. The sample contains 90,000 or so clones, around 80% of which appear only once. The V gene's germline CDR1 is SGHAT and CDR2 FQNNGV. This CDR3 contains 13 residues. J was trimmed by 6 bases and V by 6 bases; bases with no gene match: 8. Findings of the study overall: A significant rise in TCR diversity by C4D1 was seen for CD4+ but not CD8+ cells.

The chain has TRBV11-2 and TRBJ2-7; 7 bases map to TRBD1. This clonotype was obtained from a human donor with classical Hodgkin lymphoma. The source material was peripheral blood mononuclear cells (PBMCs), sampled before the fourth cycle of nivolumab. CDR3 DNA sequence: TGTGCCAGCAGTACAGGGGTCCATCTCGAGCAGTACTTC. Its translation is CASSTGVHLEQYF.